The 4 T cell receptor beta chains presented below share a single source sample, sequenced in a study of control samples from healthy donors and cancer patients. TCRdb's copy holds only in-frame clones and misses some; the assay was immunoSEQ multiplex PCR. Here the sample spans just over 150,000 clones, roughly 94% being singletons. Sequencing was performed on blood. These receptors came from a woman in her 40s in good health.

The genes are TRBV3-1 (or the pseudogene TRBV3-2) and TRBJ2-7, with D unclear. Germline lookup yields CDR1 LGHDT and CDR2 YNNKEL (reference sequence). Trimming removed 4 bases at V and 0 bases at J, with 16 bases between. The CDR3 sequence is 16 residues long. This CDR3 reads CASSPPVGGSSYEQYF. The CDR3 DNA sequence: TGTGCCAGCAGCCCGCCCGTGGGCGGTAGCTCCTACGAGCAGTACTTC.

V usage is TRBV7-2 and J usage is TRBJ1-2, with TRBD1 identical over 8 bases. With 1 base clipped from V and 4 bases from J, the junction kept 5 bases outside the gene matches. Per the germline V gene, CDR1 is SGHTA and CDR2 is FQGNSA. This CDR3 contains 15 residues. The CDR3 sequence: CASSLGPGQGYGYTF. CDR3 nucleotide sequence: TGTGCCAGCAGCTTAGGGCCCGGACAGGGCTATGGCTACACCTTC. The complete variable domain, with remaining parts taken from reference TRBV7-2 and TRBJ1-2, reads GAGVSQSPSNKVTEKGKDVELRCDPISGHTALYWYRQSLGQGLEFLIYFQGNSAPDKSGLPSDRFSAERTGGSVSTLTIQRTQQEDSAVYLCASSLGPGQGYGYTFGSGTRLTVV.

V and J are TRBV5-5 and TRBJ1-5, with TRBD1 matching over 7 bases. CDR3 length: 16 residues. Germline assignment: CDR1 SGHKS and CDR2 YYEKEE (reference sequence). V lost 0 bases and J lost 1; bases outside the gene matches: 4. The CDR3 here is CASSLGQGFSNQPQHF. CDR3 coding DNA: TGTGCCAGCAGCTTGGGACAGGGATTCAGCAATCAGCCCCAGCATTTT.

The chain carries TRBV7-8 and TRBJ2-3; 7 positions match TRBD1. The CDR3 covers 14 residues. V was clipped by 5 bases and J by 5 bases; unmatched bases: 7. CDR1 and CDR2 from the germline V gene are SGHVS and FQNEAQ. CDR3 in amino acids: CASSHRDSGDTQYF. The CDR3 DNA reads as TGTGCCAGCAGCCACCGGGACAGTGGAGATACGCAGTATTTT.